This TCR beta chain was sequenced for a study of blood T cells in healthy people across ages. The CDR3 totals 16 residues. Germline-derived CDR1 and CDR2 are MNHEY and SMNVEV (reference sequence). With a J-beta primer mix and a sample-barcoded 5' primer, a second PCR ran roughly 6 to 11 cycles. TCRdb used MiXCR to reprocess the 5' RACE reads, holding one entry per CDR3 protein. The sample has hundreds of thousands of distinct CDR3 sequences; under 30% are singletons. Isolation of PBMCs gave at least 6 million cells per sample. With respect to this clonotype: The junction does not match germline at one end; this may be a read error.

The sample taken for sequencing was blood. The chain joins TRBV27 to TRBJ1-2; TRBD1 aligns across 8 bases. This sequence originates from an elderly woman in good health. CDR3 residues: CASSPGTGLPNYDYTF. In DNA form, the CDR3 reads TGTGCCAGCAGTCCCGGGACAGGTCTACCTAACTATGACTACACCTTC.